The following is a T cell receptor beta chain sequence with its context. Clones were sequenced by immunoSEQ multiplex PCR, and TCRdb holds only the in-frame ones, with some missing. The sample shows over 90,000 clones, roughly 95% of them seen only once. This sample is drawn from a study of technical replicates of blood from several donors. The CDR3 totals 13 residues. V was clipped by 7 bases and J by 7 bases, with 17 bases between them. Germline V gene lookup returns CDR1 MNHEY and CDR2 SMNVEV (reference sequence). The TCR originated in a human donor in good health. This chain uses TRBV27 with TRBJ2-7, with D possibly TRBD2 on 6 matching bases. Sequencing was carried out using T cells isolated from PBMCs. In DNA form, the CDR3 reads TGTGCCAGCATAAGCGGGCCCTACGGGGAGCAGTACTTC. Its protein is CASISGPYGEQYF.